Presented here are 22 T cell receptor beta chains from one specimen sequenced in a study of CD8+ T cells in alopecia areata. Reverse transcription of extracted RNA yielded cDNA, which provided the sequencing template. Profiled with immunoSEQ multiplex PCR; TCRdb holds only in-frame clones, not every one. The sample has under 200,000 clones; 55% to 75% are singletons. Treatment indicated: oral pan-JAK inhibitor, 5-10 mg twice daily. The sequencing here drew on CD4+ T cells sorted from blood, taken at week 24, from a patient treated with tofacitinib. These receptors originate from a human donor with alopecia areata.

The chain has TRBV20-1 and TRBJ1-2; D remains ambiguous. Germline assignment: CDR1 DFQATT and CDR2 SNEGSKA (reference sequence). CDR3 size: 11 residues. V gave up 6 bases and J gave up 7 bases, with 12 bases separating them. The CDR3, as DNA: TGCAGTGCCTCGGATAACGGTGGCTACACCTTC. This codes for CSASDNGGYTF.

CDR3 in amino acids: CSVVPRHSPGHPFSGYTF. The CDR3 DNA sequence: TGCAGCGTTGTCCCACGCCATTCACCGGGACACCCGTTTTCGGGCTACACCTTC. The chain uses TRBV29-1 and TRBJ1-2, with a tentative D call TRBD1 (6 bases). Trimming took 4 bases from V and 8 from J, leaving 32 bases between them. The CDR3 consists of 18 residues. Germline V gene sequence: CDR1 SQVTM, CDR2 ANQGSEA.

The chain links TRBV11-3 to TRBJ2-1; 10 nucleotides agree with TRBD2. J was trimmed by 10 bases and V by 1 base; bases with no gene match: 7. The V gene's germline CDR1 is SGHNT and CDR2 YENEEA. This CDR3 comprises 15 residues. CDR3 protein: CASSLVLAGAVEQFF. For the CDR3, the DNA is TGTGCCAGCAGCTTAGTGCTAGCGGGGGCGGTAGAGCAGTTCTTC.

CDR3 coding DNA: TGTGCCAGCAGCTTAGATGCGGCTAGCGGGGGGCCCATATCCTACGAGCAGTACTTC. It encodes CASSLDAASGGPISYEQYF. This rearrangement joins TRBV7-8 to TRBJ2-7, with 11 bases identical to TRBD2. This CDR3 comprises 19 residues. CDR1 is SGHVS and CDR2 is FQNEAQ in the germline V gene. Trimming removed 1 base from V and 1 base from J; junction bases left unmatched: 12.

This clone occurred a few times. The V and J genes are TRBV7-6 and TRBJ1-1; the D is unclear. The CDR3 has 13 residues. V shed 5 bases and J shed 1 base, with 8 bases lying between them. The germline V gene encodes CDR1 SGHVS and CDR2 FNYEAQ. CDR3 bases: TGTGCCAGCAGCATAGACACGAACACTGAAGCTTTCTTT. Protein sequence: CASSIDTNTEAFF.

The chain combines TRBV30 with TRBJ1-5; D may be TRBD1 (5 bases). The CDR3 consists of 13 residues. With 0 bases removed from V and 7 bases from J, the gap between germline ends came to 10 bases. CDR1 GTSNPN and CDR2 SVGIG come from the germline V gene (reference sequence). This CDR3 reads CAWSVEGRQPQHF. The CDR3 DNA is TGTGCCTGGAGTGTGGAGGGGAGGCAGCCCCAGCATTTT.

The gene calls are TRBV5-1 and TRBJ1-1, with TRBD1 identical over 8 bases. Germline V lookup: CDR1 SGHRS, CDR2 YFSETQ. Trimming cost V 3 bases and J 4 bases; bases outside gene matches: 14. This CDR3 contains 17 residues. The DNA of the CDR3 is TGCGCCAGCAGCTCTGCCGGGACAGGTTCTTGGGGCACTGAAGCTTTCTTT. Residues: CASSSAGTGSWGTEAFF.

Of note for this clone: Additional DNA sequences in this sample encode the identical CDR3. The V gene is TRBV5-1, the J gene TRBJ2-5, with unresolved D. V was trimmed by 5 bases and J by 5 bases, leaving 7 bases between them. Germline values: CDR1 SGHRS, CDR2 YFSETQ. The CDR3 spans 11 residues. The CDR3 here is CASRGEETQYF. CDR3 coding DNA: TGCGCCAGCAGGGGTGAGGAGACCCAGTACTTC.

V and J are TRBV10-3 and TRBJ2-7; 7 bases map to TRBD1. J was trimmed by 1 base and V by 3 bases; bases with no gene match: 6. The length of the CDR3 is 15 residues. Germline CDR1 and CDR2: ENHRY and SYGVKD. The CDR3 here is CAISDVQGKSYEQYF. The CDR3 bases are TGTGCCATCAGTGACGTACAGGGGAAATCCTACGAGCAGTACTTC.

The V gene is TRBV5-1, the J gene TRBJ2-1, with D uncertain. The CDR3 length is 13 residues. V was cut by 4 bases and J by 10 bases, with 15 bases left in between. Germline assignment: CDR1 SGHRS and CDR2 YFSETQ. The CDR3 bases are TGCGCCAGCAGCCCCGACTCCGTCGGAGAGCAGTTCTTC. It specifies CASSPDSVGEQFF.

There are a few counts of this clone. CDR3 region: CSVEERTGGARSTDTQYF. The DNA of the CDR3 is TGCAGCGTTGAAGAACGCACAGGGGGCGCGCGGAGCACAGATACGCAGTATTTT. This rearrangement joins TRBV29-1 to TRBJ2-3, with 9 bases aligning to TRBD1. V gave up 0 bases and J gave up 0 bases; unmatched junction bases: 10. The CDR3 has 18 amino acids. The germline V gene has CDR1 SQVTM and CDR2 ANQGSEA.

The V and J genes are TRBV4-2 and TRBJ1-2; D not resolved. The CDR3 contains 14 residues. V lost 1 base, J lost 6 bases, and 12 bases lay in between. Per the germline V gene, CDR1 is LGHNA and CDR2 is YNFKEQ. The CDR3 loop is CASSQGSGYDGYTF. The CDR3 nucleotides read TGTGCCAGCAGCCAAGGGTCGGGCTACGATGGCTACACCTTC.

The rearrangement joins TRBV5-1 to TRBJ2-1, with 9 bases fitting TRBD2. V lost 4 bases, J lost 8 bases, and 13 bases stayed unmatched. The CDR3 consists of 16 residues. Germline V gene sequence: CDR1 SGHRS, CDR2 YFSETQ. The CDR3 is CASSPSGGLSVYEQFF. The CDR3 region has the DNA TGCGCCAGCAGCCCGAGCGGGGGGCTCTCGGTCTATGAGCAGTTCTTC.

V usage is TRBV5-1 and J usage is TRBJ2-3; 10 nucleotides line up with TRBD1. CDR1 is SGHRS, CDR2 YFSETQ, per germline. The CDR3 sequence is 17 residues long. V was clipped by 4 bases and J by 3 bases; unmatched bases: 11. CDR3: CASSNSTTDRGTDTQYF. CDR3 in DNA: TGCGCCAGCAGCAACAGTACTACGGACAGGGGGACAGATACGCAGTATTTT.

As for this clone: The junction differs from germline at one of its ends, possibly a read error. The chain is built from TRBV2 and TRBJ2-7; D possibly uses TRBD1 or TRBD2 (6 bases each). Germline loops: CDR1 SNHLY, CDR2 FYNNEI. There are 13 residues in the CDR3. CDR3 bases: TGTGTCAGCCTGGGCCGGTGGGGGGCTCAGCAGTACTTC. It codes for CVSLGRWGAQQYF.

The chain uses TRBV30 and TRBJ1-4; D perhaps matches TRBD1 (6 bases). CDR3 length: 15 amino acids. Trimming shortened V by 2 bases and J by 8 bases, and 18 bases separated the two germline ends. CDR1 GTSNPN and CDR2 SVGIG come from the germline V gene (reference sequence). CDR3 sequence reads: CAWSSVQGMEEKLFF. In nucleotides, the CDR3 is TGTGCCTGGAGTTCGGTACAGGGTATGGAGGAAAAACTGTTTTTT.

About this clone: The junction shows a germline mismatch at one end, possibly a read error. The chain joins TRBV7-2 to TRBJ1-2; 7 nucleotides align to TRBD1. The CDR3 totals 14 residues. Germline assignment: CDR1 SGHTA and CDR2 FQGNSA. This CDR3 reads CASTLTRDSYGYTF. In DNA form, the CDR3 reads TGTGCCAGCACCTTAACTCGGGACAGCTATGGCTACACCTTC.

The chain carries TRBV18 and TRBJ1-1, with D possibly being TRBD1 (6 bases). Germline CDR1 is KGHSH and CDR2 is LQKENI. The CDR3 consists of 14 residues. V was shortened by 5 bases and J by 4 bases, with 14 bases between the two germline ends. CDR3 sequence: CASSISTGGTEAFF. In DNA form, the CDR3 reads TGTGCCAGCTCAATATCGACAGGAGGCACTGAAGCTTTCTTT.

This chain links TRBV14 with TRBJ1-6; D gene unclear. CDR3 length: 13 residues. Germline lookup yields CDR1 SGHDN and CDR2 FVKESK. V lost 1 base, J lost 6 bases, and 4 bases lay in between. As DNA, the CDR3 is TGTGCCAGCAGCCAAGTGACTAATTCACCCCTCCACTTT. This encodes CASSQVTNSPLHF.

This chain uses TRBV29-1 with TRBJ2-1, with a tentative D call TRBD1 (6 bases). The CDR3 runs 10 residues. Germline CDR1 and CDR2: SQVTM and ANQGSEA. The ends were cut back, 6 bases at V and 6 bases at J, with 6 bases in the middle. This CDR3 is CSVQGNEQFF. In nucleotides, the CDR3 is TGCAGCGTACAGGGCAATGAGCAGTTCTTC.

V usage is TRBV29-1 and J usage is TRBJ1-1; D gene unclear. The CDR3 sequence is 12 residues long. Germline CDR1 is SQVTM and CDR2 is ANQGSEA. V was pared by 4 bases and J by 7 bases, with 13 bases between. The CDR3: CSVVRRWGEAFF. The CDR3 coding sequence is TGCAGCGTTGTGCGACGGTGGGGTGAAGCTTTCTTT.

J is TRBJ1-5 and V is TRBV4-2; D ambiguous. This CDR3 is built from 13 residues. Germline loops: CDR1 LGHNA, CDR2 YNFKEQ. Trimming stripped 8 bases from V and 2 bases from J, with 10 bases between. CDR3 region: CASAGVGNQPQHF. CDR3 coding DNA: TGTGCCAGCGCCGGGGTGGGCAATCAGCCCCAGCATTTT.